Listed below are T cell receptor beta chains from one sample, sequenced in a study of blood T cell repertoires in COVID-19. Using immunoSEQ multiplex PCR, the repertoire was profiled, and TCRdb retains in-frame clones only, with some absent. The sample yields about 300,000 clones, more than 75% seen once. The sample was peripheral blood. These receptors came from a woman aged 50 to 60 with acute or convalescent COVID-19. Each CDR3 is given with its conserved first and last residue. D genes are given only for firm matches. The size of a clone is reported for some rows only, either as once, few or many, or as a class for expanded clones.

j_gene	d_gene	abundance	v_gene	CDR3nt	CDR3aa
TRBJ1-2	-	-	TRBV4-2	TGTGCCAGCAGCCAAGATTCGGGAGACTCCTATGGCTACACCTTC	CASSQDSGDSYGYTF
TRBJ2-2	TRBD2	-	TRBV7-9	TGTGCCAGCAGCTACCGGACTAGCGAGACCACCGGGGAGCTGTTTTTT	CASSYRTSETTGELFF
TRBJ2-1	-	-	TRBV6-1	TGTGCCAGCAGTGAAGGGGCAGCTTACAATGAGCAGTTCTTC	CASSEGAAYNEQFF
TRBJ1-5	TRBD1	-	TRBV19	TGTGCCACCCAGAGGCAGGGGGCACAGGTTCCCCAGCATTTT	CATQRQGAQVPQHF
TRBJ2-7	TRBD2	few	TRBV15	TGTGCCACCAGCAGAGATGGCAGTTCGGGGGGCGAGCAGTACTTC	CATSRDGSSGGEQYF
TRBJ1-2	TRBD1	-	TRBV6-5	TGTGCCAGCAGTTGGTACAGGGGGTCGGACTATGGCTACACCTTC	CASSWYRGSDYGYTF
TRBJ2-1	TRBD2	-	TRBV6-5	TGTGCCAGCAGCCCCGGGACTAGCGGGAGGGGTGAGCAGTTCTTC	CASSPGTSGRGEQFF
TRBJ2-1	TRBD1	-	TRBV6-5	TGTGCCAGCAGTTTGGGGGACAGCTCCTACAATGAGCAGTTCTTC	CASSLGDSSYNEQFF
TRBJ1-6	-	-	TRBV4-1	TGCGCCAGCAGCCAAGAGCGGGGGGGGCTGAGTTCACCCCTCCACTTT	CASSQERGGLSSPLHF
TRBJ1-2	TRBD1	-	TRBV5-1	TGCGCCAGCAGCTTGGCGGACAGGCGGGGCTATGGCTACACCTTC	CASSLADRRGYGYTF
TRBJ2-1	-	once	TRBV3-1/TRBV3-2	TGTGCCAGCAGCCCCCAAGGCGGCGATGAGCAGTTCTTC	CASSPQGGDEQFF
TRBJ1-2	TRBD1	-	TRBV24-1	TGTGCCACCAGTGCAAATACGGCAGGGGGCTTAGATGGCTACACCTTC	CATSANTAGGLDGYTF
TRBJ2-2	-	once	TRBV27	TGTGCCAGCAGTTCTGCCGGGGAGCTGTTTTTT	CASSSAGELFF
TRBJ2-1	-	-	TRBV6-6	TGTGCCACCTCGCGGAGTACGGATGAGCAGTTCTTC	CATSRSTDEQFF
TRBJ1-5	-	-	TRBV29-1	TGCAGCGTTACCCCCAGGGAGGGTCAGCCCCAGCATTTT	CSVTPREGQPQHF
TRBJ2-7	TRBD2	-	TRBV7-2	TGTGCCAGCAGCTTAGATGGGACTAGCGGGATCTACGAGCAGTACTTC	CASSLDGTSGIYEQYF
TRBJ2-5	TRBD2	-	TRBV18	TGTGCCAGCTCCCGAGGACTAGCGGGAGGGGAAGAGACCCAGTACTTC	CASSRGLAGGEETQYF
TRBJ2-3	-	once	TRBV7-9	TGTGCCAGCAGCGGCAGGGCCACAGATACGCAGTATTTT	CASSGRATDTQYF
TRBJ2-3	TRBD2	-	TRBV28	TGTGCCAGCAGTTTATTGGGACCCGCGGGAGCAGATACGCAGTATTTT	CASSLLGPAGADTQYF
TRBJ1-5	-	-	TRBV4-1	TGCGCCAGCAGCCAAGATCAAGCGATCAATCAGCCCCAGCATTTT	CASSQDQAINQPQHF
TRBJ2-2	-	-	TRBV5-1	TGCGCCAGCAGCCCACTTGGGCCGAACACCGGGGAGCTGTTTTTT	CASSPLGPNTGELFF
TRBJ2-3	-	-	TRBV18	TGTGCCAGCTCACCACCCCAGGGGGGAGATACGCAGTATTTT	CASSPPQGGDTQYF
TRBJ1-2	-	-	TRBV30	TGTGCCTGGAGTGCGCAGGGAGGTTATGGCTACACCTTC	CAWSAQGGYGYTF
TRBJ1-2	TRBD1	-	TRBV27	TGTGCCAGCAGTTCGACAGGGCGCTATGGCTACACCTTC	CASSSTGRYGYTF
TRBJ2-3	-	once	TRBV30	TGTGCCTGGAGGCCAGCGGCGAGGGAAGATACGCAGTATTTT	CAWRPAAREDTQYF
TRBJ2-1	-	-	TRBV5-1	TGCGCCAGCAGCTTGGGTCAGTCCTCCTACAATGAGCAGTTCTTC	CASSLGQSSYNEQFF
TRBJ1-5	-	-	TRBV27	TGTGCCAGCAGTTTAAACAGCAATAGCAATCAGCCCCAGCATTTT	CASSLNSNSNQPQHF
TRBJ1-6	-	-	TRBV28	TGTGCCAGCAGTTTATACTCTTCACCCCTCCACTTT	CASSLYSSPLHF
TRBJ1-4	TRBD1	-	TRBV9	TGTGCCAGCAGCGTAGTGGGACAGGGACCTGAAAAACTGTTTTTT	CASSVVGQGPEKLFF
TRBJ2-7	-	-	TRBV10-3	TGTGCCATCGGACAAGAGGACGGTCCACGGGAGCAGTACTTC	CAIGQEDGPREQYF
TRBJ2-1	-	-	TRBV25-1	TGTGCCAGCAGTGAAGGGCATGAGCAGTTCTTC	CASSEGHEQFF
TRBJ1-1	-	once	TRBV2	TGTGCCAGCACAGAAAATCGAGGCTGGGCTTTCTTT	CASTENRGWAFF
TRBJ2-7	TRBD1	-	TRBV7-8	TGTGCCAGCAGCTCGACCGGGACAGGGACCTACGAGCAGTACTTC	CASSSTGTGTYEQYF
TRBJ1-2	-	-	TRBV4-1	TGCGCCAGCAGCCAAGATCGTCAGAGGCCTAACTATGGCTACACCTTC	CASSQDRQRPNYGYTF
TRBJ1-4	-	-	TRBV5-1	TGCGCCAGCAGCTTGGCCCAGGAAGAAAAACTGTTTTTT	CASSLAQEEKLFF
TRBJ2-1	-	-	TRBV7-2	TGTGCCAGCAGCTTAGGTCTATCGCTGGATGAGCAGTTCTTC	CASSLGLSLDEQFF
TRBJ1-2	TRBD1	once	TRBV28	TGTGCCAGCAGTCCCCCCGACAGGGCGATCTATGGCTACACCTTC	CASSPPDRAIYGYTF
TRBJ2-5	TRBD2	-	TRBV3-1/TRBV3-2	TGTGCCAGCAGCCAAGTATTCGCCCAGCGGGAGAGACAGACCCAGTACTTC	CASSQVFAQRERQTQYF
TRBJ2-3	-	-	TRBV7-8	TGTGCCAGCAGCTCCTCGCGGAATACGCAGTATTTT	CASSSSRNTQYF
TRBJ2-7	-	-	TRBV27	TGTGCCAGCAGTTTAGCGATAAAAACCTCCTACGAGCAGTACTTC	CASSLAIKTSYEQYF
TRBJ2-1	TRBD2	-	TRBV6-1	TGTGCCAGCAGTGATCCGGTCTTCGGCGGGAGGGTGCAAGGGGATGAGCAGTTCTTC	CASSDPVFGGRVQGDEQFF
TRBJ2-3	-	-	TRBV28	TGTGCCAGCAGCCTCACAGGGATGAGCACAGATACGCAGTATTTT	CASSLTGMSTDTQYF
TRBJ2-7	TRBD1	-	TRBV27	TGTGCCAGCAGTTTACGGGACAGAACCTACGAGCAGTACTTC	CASSLRDRTYEQYF
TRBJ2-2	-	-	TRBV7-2	TGTGCCAGCAGCTCGAGTGGTACCGGGGAGCTGTTTTTT	CASSSSGTGELFF
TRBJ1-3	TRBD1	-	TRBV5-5	TGTGCCAGCAGACCCGGGACAGGTAGTGGAAACACCATATATTTT	CASRPGTGSGNTIYF
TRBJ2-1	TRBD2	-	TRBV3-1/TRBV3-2	TGTGCCAGCAGCCATGTGACTAGCGGCAGCTCCTACAATGAGCAGTTCTTC	CASSHVTSGSSYNEQFF
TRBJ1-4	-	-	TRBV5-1	TGCGCCAGCAGACAGAATTCTATCGGGACTGAGTTGGGTGAAAAACTGTTTTTT	CASRQNSIGTELGEKLFF
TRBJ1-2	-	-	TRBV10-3	TGTGCCATCAGTGAACAGGCCAACTATGGCTACACCTTC	CAISEQANYGYTF
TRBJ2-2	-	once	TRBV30	TGTGCCTGGAGATGGGGCGTGAACACCGGGGAGCTGTTTTTT	CAWRWGVNTGELFF
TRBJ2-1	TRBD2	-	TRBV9	TGTGCCAGCAGCGTAGCCCCGGGAGGGTTCGACAATGAGCAGTTCTTC	CASSVAPGGFDNEQFF
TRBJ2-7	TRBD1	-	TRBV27	TGTGCCAGCAGTGTACGACAGGGCCAGACCTACGAGCAGTACTTC	CASSVRQGQTYEQYF
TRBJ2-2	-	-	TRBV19	TGTGCCAGTAGAAGGACAGAGCCTAACACCGGGGAGCTGTTTTTT	CASRRTEPNTGELFF
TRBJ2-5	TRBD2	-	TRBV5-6	TGTGCCAGCAGCTTGGCCGAGCTAGCGGGAGAGACCCAGTACTTC	CASSLAELAGETQYF